The 30 T cell receptor beta chains presented below share a single source sample, sequenced in a study of blood T cell repertoires in COVID-19 (dated by TCRdb to the early 2020s). Library prep was done by the immunoSEQ multiplex PCR assay. Sourced from immuneACCESS, this table was stored by TCRdb with only in-frame sequences that have V and J called. A share of the clones is absent; for the studies checked, an unresolved V gene accounts for under half, and the remainder has no known explanation. The sample data list approximately 490,000 clones, and less than 90% of these were observed just once. Under 9.5% of the sample rests with the top ten. Sequencing was carried out using PBMCs or T cells enriched from blood (not recorded which). The receptors originated from a woman aged 55-69 years who had recovered from COVID-19.

The chain links TRBV3-1 (or the pseudogene TRBV3-2) to TRBJ1-3; D unclear. The CDR3 has 12 amino acids. Germline assignment: CDR1 LGHDT and CDR2 YNNKEL (reference sequence). V was clipped by 4 bases and J by 3 bases, with 4 bases between them. The CDR3 nucleotides read TGTGCCAGCAGCCTCGTTGGAAACACCATATATTTT. This translates into CASSLVGNTIYF.

The chain carries TRBV2 and TRBJ2-7, with 8 bases fitting TRBD1. Germline V lookup: CDR1 SNHLY, CDR2 FYNNEI. The V gene end was trimmed by 4 bases and the J gene end by 4 bases; junction bases not matched to a gene: 3. The CDR3 is 13 residues long. CDR3 in DNA: TGTGCCAGCAGTGGGGGGACAGGATACGAGCAGTACGTC. Residues: CASSGGTGYEQYV.

The chain links TRBV11-2 to TRBJ1-6; no firm D call. V lost 3 bases to trimming and J lost 4 bases, with 4 bases between them. CDR1 and CDR2 from the germline V gene are SGHAT and FQNNGV. The CDR3 length is 13 residues. The CDR3 DNA sequence: TGTGCCAGCAGCTTGCAGTATAATTCACCCCTCCACTTT. Its translation is CASSLQYNSPLHF.

This chain connects TRBV5-1 to TRBJ2-7; D perhaps matches TRBD1 (6 bases). In germline, CDR1 is SGHRS, CDR2 YFSETQ. V was shortened by 1 base and J by 2 bases, with 10 bases between the two germline ends. The CDR3 consists of 14 residues. CDR3 sequence reads: CASSLTGIAYEQYV. The DNA of the CDR3 is TGCGCCAGCAGCTTGACAGGGATCGCCTACGAGCAGTACGTC.

The chain couples TRBV4-1 to TRBJ2-3; the match to TRBD1 covers 10 bases. Trimming took 1 base from V and 2 from J; bases not matched to a gene: 6. The CDR3 covers 17 residues. From germline, CDR1 is MGHRA and CDR2 YSYEKL. CDR3 in amino acids: CASSQGDRGHPTDTQYF. CDR3 in DNA: TGCGCCAGCAGCCAAGGGGACAGGGGCCATCCCACAGATACGCAGTATTTT.

This clone was counted once. The chain is built from TRBV2 and TRBJ1-1, with 10 bases identical to TRBD1. V lost 6 bases and J lost 4; bases outside the gene matches: 2. The length of the CDR3 is 13 residues. The germline V gene encodes CDR1 SNHLY and CDR2 FYNNEI. CDR3 nucleotides: TGTGCCAGCAGGGGGACAGGGGTCACTGAAGCTTTCTTT. It codes for CASRGTGVTEAFF.

In DNA, the CDR3 is TGTGCCAGCAGTCCGACAGGGGTTGGCTATGGCTACACCTTC. Amino acids: CASSPTGVGYGYTF. The chain links TRBV27 to TRBJ1-2; 8 bases fit TRBD1. Trimming cost V 5 bases and J 4 bases; bases outside gene matches: 6. Per germline, CDR1 MNHEY and CDR2 SMNVEV (reference sequence). The CDR3 is 14 residues long.

This chain joins TRBV2 and TRBJ2-3, with TRBD2 matching 13 bases. The CDR3 is made up of 15 amino acids. CDR1 is SNHLY, CDR2 FYNNEI, per germline. Trimming cost V 10 bases and J 6 bases; bases outside gene matches: 10. The CDR3 loop is CATSGTSGIADTQYF. CDR3 nucleotides: TGTGCCACTTCGGGGACTAGCGGGATCGCGGATACGCAGTATTTT.

This chain uses TRBV27 with TRBJ2-7; the D gene is possibly TRBD1 (6 bases). CDR1 is MNHEY, CDR2 SMNVEV, per germline (reference sequence). V was trimmed by 8 bases and J by 2 bases, leaving 13 bases between them. The CDR3 length is 13 residues. CDR3 nucleotide sequence: TGTGCCAGCCAGGGGCAGGGTACCTACGAGCAGTACTTC. Protein sequence: CASQGQGTYEQYF.

V usage is TRBV9 and J usage is TRBJ2-5, with TRBD1 matching 8 bases. Germline CDR1 is SGDLS and CDR2 is YYNGEE. CDR3 length: 14 amino acids. V lost 4 bases to trimming and J lost 3 bases; unmatched junction nucleotides: 5. The chain's CDR3 is CASSPPTGEETQYF. The CDR3 nucleotides are TGTGCCAGCAGCCCGCCGACAGGGGAAGAGACCCAGTACTTC.

The V call is TRBV27, the J call TRBJ2-3, with D perhaps matching TRBD2 (5 bases). This CDR3 comprises 15 residues. Germline CDR1 MNHEY, CDR2 SMNVEV (reference sequence). Trimming removed 5 bases at V and 1 base at J, with 13 bases between. CDR3 amino acids: CASSPSSAGTDTQYF. The CDR3 nucleotides read TGTGCCAGCAGTCCCTCGTCAGCGGGCACAGATACGCAGTATTTT.

This sequence joins TRBV7-9 and TRBJ1-2; 12 bases fit TRBD1. This CDR3 has 17 amino acids. Germline assignment: CDR1 SEHNR and CDR2 FQNEAQ (reference sequence). V shed 5 bases and J 8 bases; nucleotides not matched to a gene: 15. DNA of the CDR3: TGTGCCAGCAGCGTCCACCGGGACAGGGGGCGCCTAGGCGGCTACACCTTC. Its protein is CASSVHRDRGRLGGYTF. The variable domain in full, with the rest retrieved from reference TRBV7-9 and TRBJ1-2, is DTGVSQNPRHKITKRGQNVTFRCDPISEHNRLYWYRQTLGQGPEFLTYFQNEAQLEKSRLLSDRFSAERPKGSFSTLEIQRTEQGDSAMYLCASSVHRDRGRLGGYTFGSGTRLTVV.

This clone appeared once. The chain uses TRBV7-8 and TRBJ2-7; D call uncertain. The CDR3 totals 14 residues. V lost 1 base and J lost 0, with 7 bases in between. The germline CDR1 and CDR2 sequences are SGHVS and FQNEAQ. CDR3 bases: TGTGCCAGCAGCTTAGTAGTAGACTCCTACGAGCAGTACGTC. Amino acid sequence: CASSLVVDSYEQYV.

The chain has TRBV29-1 and TRBJ1-1; 8 nucleotides align to TRBD1. The CDR3 length is 15 residues. The junction had 10 bases not matched to a gene; V was cut back by 7 bases and J by 0 bases. Looked up from germline, CDR1 is SQVTM and CDR2 is ANQGSEA. This CDR3 reads CSADPRTGLNTEAFF. In nucleotides, the CDR3 is TGCAGCGCCGACCCAAGGACAGGGCTGAACACTGAAGCTTTCTTT.

Points on this clone: A junction end diverges from the germline sequence, so it may reflect a read error. The chain couples TRBV6-5 to TRBJ2-1, with 9 nucleotides matching TRBD2. There are 11 residues in the CDR3. Germline CDR1 reads MNHEY; CDR2 reads SVGAGI. The CDR3 sequence is CASTGAGGPLF. The CDR3 bases are TGTGCCAGCACAGGGGCGGGGGGGCCGCTCTTC.

V gene TRBV7-8 combines with J gene TRBJ1-5, with 7 bases identical to TRBD1. Trimming removed 1 base from V and 5 bases from J; junction bases left unmatched: 2. The germline gives CDR1 SGHVS, CDR2 FQNEAQ. CDR3 length equals 14 residues. DNA of the CDR3: TGTGCCAGCAGCTTAGTTGACAGGGATCAGCCCCAGCATTTT. Its protein is CASSLVDRDQPQHF. Full variable domain (rest looked up from reference TRBV7-8 and TRBJ1-5): GAGVSQSPRYKVAKRGQDVALRCDPISGHVSLFWYQQALGQGPEFLTYFQNEAQLDKSGLPSDRFFAERPEGSVSTLKIQRTQQEDSAVYLCASSLVDRDQPQHFGDGTRLSIL.

The chain is built from TRBV10-3 and TRBJ2-7; D not certain. Trimming shortened V by 0 bases and J by 6 bases, and 3 bases separated the two germline ends. The CDR3 loop spans 11 amino acids. CDR1 and CDR2 from the germline V gene are ENHRY and SYGVKD. The CDR3 DNA reads as TGTGCCATCAGTGAGTCCCTCGAGCAGTACTTC. This encodes CAISESLEQYF.

V usage is TRBV9 and J usage is TRBJ2-1, with 9 bases fitting TRBD1. The CDR3 spans 15 residues. Per the germline V gene, CDR1 is SGDLS and CDR2 is YYNGEE. Losses at the gene ends were 5 bases for V and 9 bases for J; bases not matched to a gene: 12. The CDR3: CASRQTDRGLGEQFF. CDR3 bases: TGTGCCAGCAGGCAGACGGACAGGGGTTTGGGTGAGCAGTTCTTC.

The chain has TRBV19 and TRBJ2-1; possibly TRBD1 for D (5 bases). V was cut by 5 bases and J by 7 bases, with 12 bases left in between. In germline, CDR1 is LNHDA, CDR2 SQIVND (reference sequence). The CDR3 consists of 13 residues. This chain's CDR3 is CASSVTENNEQFF. The CDR3 nucleotides read TGTGCCAGTAGTGTGACAGAAAATAATGAGCAGTTCTTC.

This clone was observed once. The chain is built from TRBV27 and TRBJ1-6; 9 bases map to TRBD1. V shed 3 bases and J 12 bases; nucleotides not matched to a gene: 3. Germline CDR1 MNHEY, CDR2 SMNVEV (reference sequence). The CDR3 contains 13 residues. The CDR3 sequence is CASSFLDRGPLHF. DNA for the CDR3: TGTGCCAGCAGTTTCCTGGACAGGGGACCCCTCCACTTT.

The chain has TRBV5-1 and TRBJ1-5, with D possibly TRBD1 on 5 matching bases. CDR1 is SGHRS, CDR2 YFSETQ, per germline. The CDR3 runs to 13 residues. V lost 3 bases to trimming and J lost 3 bases, with 7 bases between them. CDR3 residues: CASSSDINQPQHF. CDR3 bases: TGCGCCAGCAGCTCGGACATCAATCAGCCCCAGCATTTT. Variable domain in full (rest from reference TRBV5-1 and TRBJ1-5): KAGVTQTPRYLIKTRGQQVTLSCSPISGHRSVSWYQQTPGQGLQFLFEYFSETQRNKGNFPGRFSGRQFSNSRSEMNVSTLELGDSALYLCASSSDINQPQHFGDGTRLSIL.

The chain couples TRBV29-1 to TRBJ1-2; D is uncertain. Trimming cost V 6 bases and J 4 bases, with 12 bases left between them. The CDR3 length is 12 residues. Germline CDR1 is SQVTM and CDR2 is ANQGSEA. CDR3: CSVLPGSYGYTF. The CDR3 DNA follows: TGCAGCGTCCTTCCGGGATCCTATGGCTACACCTTC.

The chain carries TRBV9 and TRBJ2-5, with 12 bases fitting TRBD2. The CDR3 contains 16 residues. The J segment lost 4 bases and the V segment lost 2 bases, leaving 6 bases of the junction unmatched. Germline loops: CDR1 SGDLS, CDR2 YYNGEE. The CDR3 nucleotides are TGTGCCAGCAGCGTGTCTAGCGGGGGGGCGGCAGAGACCCAGTACTTC. This sequence encodes CASSVSSGGAAETQYF.

The gene calls are TRBV10-3 and TRBJ1-5; a possible D gene is TRBD1 (5 bases). The CDR3 spans 14 residues. V shed 2 bases and J shed 3 bases, with 8 bases lying between them. Germline lookup yields CDR1 ENHRY and CDR2 SYGVKD. CDR3 sequence (DNA): TGTGCCATCAGTGAGCGGGGGGACAATCAGCCCCAGCATTTT. Residues: CAISERGDNQPQHF.

This chain joins TRBV19 and TRBJ2-5; 8 bases agree with TRBD1. Germline CDR1 is LNHDA and CDR2 is SQIVND (reference sequence). The CDR3 covers 17 residues. The ends lost 4 bases at V and 4 bases at J; junction bases unmatched: 14. CDR3 nucleotides: TGTGCCAGTAGTAATTGGGCTGGGACAGGCCGGGGAGAGACCCAGTACTTC. As protein: CASSNWAGTGRGETQYF.

This chain connects TRBV18 to TRBJ1-1; D remains ambiguous. Germline V CDR1 and CDR2: KGHSH, LQKENI. Trimming took off 3 bases at V and 1 base at J, with 9 bases between the two ends. The CDR3 extends over 14 amino acids. CDR3 sequence reads: CASSPLSGNTEAFF. As DNA, the CDR3 is TGTGCCAGCTCACCTCTTAGCGGGAACACTGAAGCTTTCTTT.

The chain joins TRBV15 to TRBJ2-7; TRBD1 aligns across 7 bases. V trimming: 6 bases; J trimming: 1 base; junction bases outside the gene matches: 15. The V gene's germline CDR1 is LNHNV and CDR2 YYDKDF (reference sequence). The CDR3 loop spans 17 amino acids. The DNA for the CDR3 is TGTGCCACCAGAGCCCGACAGGGCCCCGAGGGGTCCTACGAGCAGTACGTC. This codes for CATRARQGPEGSYEQYV.

The chain recombines TRBV5-1 with TRBJ1-3; D is undetermined. Germline V gene sequence: CDR1 SGHRS, CDR2 YFSETQ. V lost 3 bases and J lost 2, with 9 bases in between. CDR3 length: 14 amino acids. CDR3 nucleotide sequence: TGCGCCAGCAGCTCTTTAGAGGCTGGAAACACCATATATTTT. It codes for CASSSLEAGNTIYF.

The chain carries TRBV11-2 and TRBJ1-3; D is possibly TRBD1 (5 bases). CDR3 length: 17 residues. The germline CDR1 and CDR2 sequences are SGHAT and FQNNGV. V shed 1 base and J shed 2 bases, with 15 bases lying between them. This CDR3 reads CASSLVVGAKAGNTIYF. The CDR3 DNA sequence: TGTGCCAGCAGCTTAGTAGTTGGGGCGAAGGCTGGAAACACCATATATTTT.

The chain recombines TRBV7-9 with TRBJ1-4; TRBD1 agrees at 7 bases. J gave up 7 bases and V 3 bases, and 8 bases lay outside the gene matches. The CDR3 is made up of 15 amino acids. In germline, CDR1 is SEHNR, CDR2 FQNEAQ (reference sequence). Written as DNA, the CDR3 is TGTGCCAGCAGCTTTGGACAGGTTAATGGTGAAAAACTGTTTTTT. It translates to CASSFGQVNGEKLFF.